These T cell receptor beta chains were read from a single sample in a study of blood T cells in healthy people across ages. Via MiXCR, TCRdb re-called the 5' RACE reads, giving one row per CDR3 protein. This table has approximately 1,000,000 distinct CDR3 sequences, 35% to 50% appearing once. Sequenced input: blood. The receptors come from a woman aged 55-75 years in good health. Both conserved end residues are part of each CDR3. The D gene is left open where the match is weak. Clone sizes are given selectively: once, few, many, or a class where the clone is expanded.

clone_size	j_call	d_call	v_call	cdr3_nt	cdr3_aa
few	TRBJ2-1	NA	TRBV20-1	TGCAGTGCTAGGCCAGAACAGGGATTTTACAATGAGCAGTTCTTC	CSARPEQGFYNEQFF
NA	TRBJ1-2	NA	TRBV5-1	TGCGCCAGCAGCTTGGAAGCTTTCCAGTGGGACTATGGCTACACCTTC	CASSLEAFQWDYGYTF
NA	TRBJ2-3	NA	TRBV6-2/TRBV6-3	TGTGCCAGTAGAATAGCGAGTGGCACAGATACGCAGTATTTT	CASRIASGTDTQYF
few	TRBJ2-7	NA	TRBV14	TGTGCCAGCTCTGGTGAGGTGATCCCCTACGAGCAGTACTTC	CASSGEVIPYEQYF
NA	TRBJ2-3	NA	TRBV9	TGTGCCAGCAGCCCCCATAGGAGCACAGATACGCAGTATTTT	CASSPHRSTDTQYF
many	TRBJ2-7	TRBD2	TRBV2	TGTGCCAGCAGTGAAGTGGGTAGCGGGAACGAGCAGTACTTC	CASSEVGSGNEQYF
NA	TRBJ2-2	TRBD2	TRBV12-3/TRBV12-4	TGTGCCAGCAGTTTGGGCGGGAGAGGTACCGGGGAGCTGTTTTTT	CASSLGGRGTGELFF
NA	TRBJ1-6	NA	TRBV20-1	TGCAGTGCTAGATCTCCTTTGGGGAATTCACCCCTCCACTTT	CSARSPLGNSPLHF
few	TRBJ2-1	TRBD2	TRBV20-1	TGCAGTGCTACTGGCGAGCGGGGGTACAATGAGCAGTTCTTC	CSATGERGYNEQFF
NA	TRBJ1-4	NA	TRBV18	TGTGCCAGCTCACCAAGTACAGGATTCAGCGAAAAACTGTTTTTT	CASSPSTGFSEKLFF
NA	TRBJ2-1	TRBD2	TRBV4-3	TGCGCCAGCAGCCCGGGGCTAGCGGGAGCTGTGGGATACAATGAGCAGTTCTTC	CASSPGLAGAVGYNEQFF
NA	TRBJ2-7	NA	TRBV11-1	TGTGCCAGCAGCTTAGGAAGCGGGCAATCCTACGAGCAGTACTTC	CASSLGSGQSYEQYF
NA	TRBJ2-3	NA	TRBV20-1	TGCAGTGCTAGAGCCTCTAATACAGATACGCAGTATTTT	CSARASNTDTQYF
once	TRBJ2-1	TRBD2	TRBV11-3	TGTGCCAGCAGCTTAGAGGGGGGAAGCGGGAGGGTCGTTAATGAGCAGTTCTTC	CASSLEGGSGRVVNEQFF
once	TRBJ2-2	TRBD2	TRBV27	TGTGCCAGCAGTTCCCTGACTAGCGGGAGAGACACCGGGGAGCTGTTTTTT	CASSSLTSGRDTGELFF
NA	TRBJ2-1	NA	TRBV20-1	TGCAGTGCTCCGGAGTTCTCCTACAATGAGCAGTTCTTC	CSAPEFSYNEQFF
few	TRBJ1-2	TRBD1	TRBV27	TGTGCCAGCAGCCATAGACAGGGGTGGAACTATGGCTACACCTTC	CASSHRQGWNYGYTF
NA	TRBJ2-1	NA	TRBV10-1	TGCGCCAGCAGTCTCCAGGGGACGAACTACAATGAGCAGTTCTTC	CASSLQGTNYNEQFF
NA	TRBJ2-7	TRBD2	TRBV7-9	TGTGCCAGCAGCATGACTAGCGGGGGATACGAGCAGTACTTC	CASSMTSGGYEQYF
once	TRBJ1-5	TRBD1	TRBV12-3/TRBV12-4	TGTGCCAGCAGCCGGGACAGCCCAACCCTAGTGCCCCAGCATTTT	CASSRDSPTLVPQHF
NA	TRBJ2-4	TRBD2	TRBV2	TGTGCCAGCAGTGAGCGGACTAGCGGACTAGCCAAAAACATTCAGTACTTC	CASSERTSGLAKNIQYF
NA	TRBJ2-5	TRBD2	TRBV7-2	TGTGCCAGCAGCTCTCCCGAGGGGGTAGCGGGAGACTTTGAGACCCAGTACTTC	CASSSPEGVAGDFETQYF
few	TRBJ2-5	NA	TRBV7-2	TGTGCCAGCAGCGGTCAGCGGACTCCCCAAGAGACCCAGTACTTC	CASSGQRTPQETQYF
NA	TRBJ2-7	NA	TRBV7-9	TGTGCCAGCAGCTTAGCGCTAGGCATAAACTACGAGCAGTACTTC	CASSLALGINYEQYF
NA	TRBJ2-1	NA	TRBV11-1	TGTGCCAGCAGCTTAGACCGGAAGTACAATGAGCAGTTCTTC	CASSLDRKYNEQFF
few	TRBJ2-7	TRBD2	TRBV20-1	TGCAGTGCTAGAGGTCGGATCGGGACTAGCGACGTTTTAGCCTACGAGCAGTACTTC	CSARGRIGTSDVLAYEQYF
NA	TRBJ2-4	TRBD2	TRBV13	TGTGCCAGCAGCGCGGGACTAGCGGGAGGGCTTGATGAGCAGTACTTC	CASSAGLAGGLDEQYF
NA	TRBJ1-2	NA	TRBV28	TGTGCCAGCAGTTTCGCAGGGGTCTATGGCTACACCTTC	CASSFAGVYGYTF
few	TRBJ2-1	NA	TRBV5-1	TGCGCCAGCAGCTCCCCCGGAGGGGCCCGAGTGAGCAACAATGAGCAGTTCTTC	CASSSPGGARVSNNEQFF
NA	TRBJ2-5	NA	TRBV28	TGTGCCAGCAGTTCCAGTGCTCGGGGTCCGGGCCAAGAGACCCAGTACTTC	CASSSSARGPGQETQYF
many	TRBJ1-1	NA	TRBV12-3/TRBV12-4	TGTGCCAGCAGCCCGGACGCGGAAGCTTTCTTT	CASSPDAEAFF
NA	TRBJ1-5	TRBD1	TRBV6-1	TGTGCCAGTGCAGGATCCAAACAGGGGGCATATGGCAATCAGCCCCAGCATTTT	CASAGSKQGAYGNQPQHF
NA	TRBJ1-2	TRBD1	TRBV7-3	TGTGCCAGCAGCCCCGCGGGACAGGGGCTCTATGGCTACACCTTC	CASSPAGQGLYGYTF
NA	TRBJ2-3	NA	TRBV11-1	TGTGCCAGCAGCCTAAGGGGCGATCGGCGGGGAGATACGCAGTATTTT	CASSLRGDRRGDTQYF
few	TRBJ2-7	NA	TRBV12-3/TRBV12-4	TGTGCCAGCAGTTTTGTCTACGACGAGCAGTACTTC	CASSFVYDEQYF
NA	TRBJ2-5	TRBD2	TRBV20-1	TGCAGTGCCAGGGGTCGACTAGCGGGAGTCAATGAGCAGTACTTC	CSARGRLAGVNEQYF
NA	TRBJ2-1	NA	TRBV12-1	TGTGCCAGCAGCTTCGACTGGGGTGAGCAGTTCTTC	CASSFDWGEQFF
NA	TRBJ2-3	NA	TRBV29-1	TGCAGCGTTGTCTGGCGCACAGATACGCAGTATTTT	CSVVWRTDTQYF
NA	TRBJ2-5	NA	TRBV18	TGTGCCAGCTCACCTACGGTGAATGAGCAGTACTTC	CASSPTVNEQYF
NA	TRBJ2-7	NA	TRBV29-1	TGCAGCGTTGAAGGCGGGGCCTACGAGCAGTACTTC	CSVEGGAYEQYF
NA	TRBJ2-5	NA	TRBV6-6	TGTGCCAGCATTAGGGGCAATGAGCAGTACTTC	CASIRGNEQYF
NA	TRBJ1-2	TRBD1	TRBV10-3	TGTGCCATCAGGGACGGACAGGGGGCTGGAGCTAACTATGGCTACACCTTC	CAIRDGQGAGANYGYTF